Listed below are T cell receptor beta chains from one sample, sequenced in a study of long-term antiretroviral therapy in people with HIV. The protocol was immunoSEQ multiplex PCR, while the TCRdb copy is restricted to in-frame clones and leaves out a portion. The sample lists about 25,000 clones, about 76% occurring once. The source material was unsorted PBMCs, sampled at the start of antiretroviral therapy, before treatment. The receptors were sampled from a woman in her late teens or twenties with HIV. Both conserved end residues are part of each CDR3. The D gene is left open where the match is weak.

16	TRBD2	TRBJ2-3	TRBV5-1	TGCGCCAGCAACCCAGGGACTAGCGGGAGTATAGATACGCAGTATTTT	CASNPGTSGSIDTQYF
13	.	TRBJ1-4	TRBV2	TGTGCCAGCAGTGGGGACTATCGGGAAAAACTGTTTTTT	CASSGDYREKLFF
14	TRBD2	TRBJ2-5	TRBV5-1	TGCGCCAGCAGCTTGGAGGGAGGGCAAGAGACCCAGTACTTC	CASSLEGGQETQYF
15	TRBD1	TRBJ2-7	TRBV5-1	TGCGCCAGCAGCCCCCAGGGGGCGAGCTCCTACGAGCAGTACTTC	CASSPQGASSYEQYF
14	TRBD1	TRBJ1-2	TRBV5-6	TGTGCCAGCAGCTCGTCGACAGGGGGCTATGGCTACACCTTC	CASSSSTGGYGYTF
15	TRBD2	TRBJ2-1	TRBV5-1	TGCGCCAGCAGCTTATCTAGCGGGTGGGACAATGAGCAGTTCTTC	CASSLSSGWDNEQFF
15	.	TRBJ1-2	TRBV4-1	TGCGCCAGCAGCCAAGATCGGGGGGAAAGAGATGGCTACACCTTC	CASSQDRGERDGYTF
11	.	TRBJ2-1	TRBV30	TGTGCCTGGGCCCTGGCCAATGAGCAGTTCTTC	CAWALANEQFF
17	.	TRBJ2-3	TRBV5-1	TGCGCCAGCACCACCTTCAGGACAGCGGAAAACACAGATACGCAGTATTTT	CASTTFRTAENTDTQYF
14	.	TRBJ1-1	TRBV7-9	TGTGCCAGCAGCTCTCGGCAGGGAAGAACTGAAGCTTTCTTT	CASSSRQGRTEAFF
17	.	TRBJ2-1	TRBV28	TGTGCCAGCAGTTTAGAGGTCGGGAGCGGATCCTACAATGAGCAGTTCTTC	CASSLEVGSGSYNEQFF